One sample yielded the 23 T cell receptor beta chains listed below, sequenced in a study of cytomegalovirus exposure and HLA in healthy donors. Some clones are missing from TCRdb's copy, which holds only in-frame ones; the method was immunoSEQ multiplex PCR. The data contain 55,000 to 65,000 clones, 90% to 95% of them singletons. Sequenced material: PBMCs. All receptors come from a man younger than 35 in good health and CMV-seronegative.

This chain uses TRBV9 with TRBJ2-5; TRBD1 agrees at 7 bases. The CDR3 runs to 15 residues. V trimming: 3 bases; J trimming: 2 bases; junction bases outside the gene matches: 7. Germline CDR1 SGDLS, CDR2 YYNGEE. This CDR3 reads CASSAQGTEQETQYF. The CDR3 region has the DNA TGTGCCAGCAGCGCCCAAGGGACAGAACAAGAGACCCAGTACTTC.

This sequence joins TRBV5-5 and TRBJ2-7; D not certain. The CDR3 has 13 residues. CDR1 is SGHKS, CDR2 YYEKEE, per germline (reference sequence). Trimming stripped 4 bases from V and 7 bases from J, with 15 bases between. The CDR3 protein is CASSPNGVGEQYF. In nucleotides, the CDR3 is TGTGCCAGCAGCCCCAATGGTGTCGGGGAGCAGTACTTC.

This sequence joins TRBV6-1 and TRBJ1-2; 10 bases are a match to TRBD1. Per the germline V gene, CDR1 is MNHNS and CDR2 is SASEGT. V lost 4 bases, J lost 5 bases, and 13 bases stayed unmatched. The CDR3 sequence is 17 residues long. The CDR3: CASSGPTGGIVTYGYTF. Here the CDR3 DNA reads TGTGCCAGCAGTGGACCGACAGGGGGCATTGTTACATATGGCTACACCTTC.

The rearrangement links TRBV11-2 to TRBJ2-3, with D hard to call. The CDR3 is 14 amino acids. Germline CDR1 reads SGHAT; CDR2 reads FQNNGV. The V gene lost 5 bases and the J gene lost 2 bases, with 11 bases spanning the gap. DNA of the CDR3: TGTGCCAGCAGCCCGTCAGCGTACACAGATACGCAGTATTTT. It specifies CASSPSAYTDTQYF.

The rearrangement joins TRBV27 to TRBJ2-5; D is perhaps TRBD2 (5 bases). Trimming took off 4 bases at V and 4 bases at J, with 10 bases between the two ends. There are 13 residues in the CDR3. Germline V gene sequence: CDR1 MNHEY, CDR2 SMNVEV (reference sequence). CDR3 DNA sequence: TGTGCCAGCAGTTCCACTAGGGCAGAGACCCAGTACTTC. The encoded protein is CASSSTRAETQYF.

The chain employs TRBV6-5 and TRBJ1-2; TRBD1 matches 7 bases. From germline, CDR1 is MNHEY and CDR2 SVGAGI. This CDR3 is 13 amino acids long. Losses at the gene ends were 6 bases for V and 4 bases for J; bases not matched to a gene: 5. The CDR3 sequence: CASRRTGVYGYTF. CDR3 bases: TGTGCCAGCAGAAGGACAGGCGTCTATGGCTACACCTTC.

The chain's CDR3 is CASIEAAVFQETQYF. CDR3 bases: TGTGCCAGCATCGAGGCGGCAGTTTTCCAAGAGACCCAGTACTTC. The J gene is TRBJ2-5, the V gene TRBV7-8, with unresolved D. The germline V gene has CDR1 SGHVS and CDR2 FQNEAQ. This CDR3 region has 15 residues. With 7 bases removed from V and 1 base from J, the gap between germline ends came to 16 bases. The full variable domain, rest sourced from reference TRBV7-8 and TRBJ2-5, is GAGVSQSPRYKVAKRGQDVALRCDPISGHVSLFWYQQALGQGPEFLTYFQNEAQLDKSGLPSDRFFAERPEGSVSTLKIQRTQQEDSAVYLCASIEAAVFQETQYFGPGTRLLVL.

The rearrangement links TRBV14 to TRBJ1-2, with D unclear. The CDR3 sequence is 13 residues long. Germline V gene lookup returns CDR1 SGHDN and CDR2 FVKESK. V shed 4 bases and J shed 6 bases, with 12 bases lying between them. The CDR3: CASSLAGVHGYTF. The CDR3 nucleotides read TGTGCCAGCAGCCTCGCAGGCGTGCATGGCTACACCTTC.

This clone was seen a handful of times. The CDR3 loop reads CATRDSSSTDTQYF. In DNA form, the CDR3 reads TGTGCCACCCGAGACAGTTCTAGCACAGATACGCAGTATTTT. V usage is TRBV19 and J usage is TRBJ2-3; a weak D match, TRBD1 (5 bases). Germline V CDR1 and CDR2: LNHDA, SQIVND (reference sequence). The CDR3 is made up of 14 amino acids. The germline V and J ends were trimmed by 10 bases and 0 bases, with 14 bases remaining between them.

V gene TRBV7-2 combines with J gene TRBJ2-1, with 9 bases identical to TRBD2. CDR1 is SGHTA and CDR2 is FQGNSA in the germline V gene. The CDR3 has 14 residues. With V trimmed by 4 bases and J by 9 bases, 7 bases remained unmatched. The CDR3 sequence is CASSSGLALGEQFF. The CDR3 bases are TGTGCCAGCAGCTCGGGACTAGCACTTGGTGAGCAGTTCTTC.

J is TRBJ2-1 and V is TRBV9, with D perhaps matching TRBD2 (6 bases). The V end lost 3 bases, the J end lost 7 bases, and 17 bases lay between the germline ends. CDR1 is SGDLS, CDR2 YYNGEE, per germline. This CDR3 comprises 15 residues. CDR3 bases: TGTGCCAGCAGCGAAACCTTGGACCGGGGGAATGAGCAGTTCTTC. This encodes CASSETLDRGNEQFF.

The chain carries TRBV27 and TRBJ2-7; 8 positions match TRBD2. The V gene end was trimmed by 9 bases and the J gene end by 2 bases; junction bases not matched to a gene: 18. The V gene's germline CDR1 is MNHEY and CDR2 SMNVEV (reference sequence). This CDR3 is built from 17 residues. The CDR3 DNA follows: TGTGCCAGTTCACCGACGTGGGCCGAAGCGGGGGCCTACGAGCAGTACTTC. Protein: CASSPTWAEAGAYEQYF.

This chain joins TRBV6-1 and TRBJ1-1; D remains unclear. V lost 1 base to trimming and J lost 8 bases, with 5 bases between them. The CDR3 length is 11 residues. Germline CDR1 is MNHNS and CDR2 is SASEGT. The CDR3 loop reads CASSEGAEAFF. DNA of the CDR3: TGTGCCAGCAGTGAAGGCGCGGAAGCTTTCTTT.

The chain has TRBV27 and TRBJ2-1; 7 bases fit TRBD2. Germline-derived CDR1 and CDR2 are MNHEY and SMNVEV (reference sequence). V gave up 1 base and J gave up 6 bases; unmatched junction bases: 6. The CDR3 covers 15 residues. As DNA, the CDR3 is TGTGCCAGCAGTTTATGGCCTAGCGGAGCCAATGAGCAGTTCTTC. Translation gives CASSLWPSGANEQFF.

The chain couples TRBV6-1 to TRBJ1-2, with unresolved D. Germline CDR1 is MNHNS and CDR2 is SASEGT. Trimming pared 7 bases from V and 8 bases from J, leaving 17 bases between. This CDR3 has 13 residues. The CDR3, as DNA: TGTGCCAGCACCGCCTCGTCGGGGTTCGGCTACACCTTC. As protein: CASTASSGFGYTF.

The chain carries TRBV10-2 and TRBJ2-3; D is undetermined. CDR3 length: 15 residues. Trimming removed 8 bases from V and 0 bases from J, with 15 bases in between. Germline V CDR1 and CDR2: WSHSY, SAAADI. This CDR3 is CASSPGTPSTDTQYF. The CDR3 bases are TGCGCCAGCTCCCCAGGTACACCCAGCACAGATACGCAGTATTTT.

The V call is TRBV29-1, the J call TRBJ1-5, with D possibly matching TRBD1 (5 bases). CDR1 is SQVTM and CDR2 is ANQGSEA in the germline V gene. CDR3 length: 14 amino acids. Trimming removed 5 bases at V and 6 bases at J, with 17 bases between. DNA of the CDR3: TGCAGCGTTCTAAACGGGGGACTGGGTCAGCCCCAGCATTTT. This gives the protein CSVLNGGLGQPQHF.

J is TRBJ1-1 and V is TRBV4-3; D perhaps matches TRBD1 (5 bases). Trimming stripped 4 bases from V and 1 base from J, with 19 bases between. The CDR3 contains 17 residues. Germline V gene data show CDR1 as LGHNA and CDR2 as YSLEER. CDR3 sequence: CASSLDKGARENTEAFF. The CDR3 region has the DNA TGCGCCAGCAGCCTCGATAAGGGCGCCAGGGAGAACACTGAAGCTTTCTTT.

The chain has TRBV7-9 and TRBJ2-5, with D unresolved. The J call may be incorrect, as the DNA end agrees better with TRBJ2-7. This CDR3 is 11 amino acids long. Per germline, CDR1 SEHNR and CDR2 FQNEAQ (reference sequence). The CDR3 sequence: CASSLSYEQYF. The CDR3 DNA reads TGTGCCAGCAGCTTAAGTTACGAGCAGTACTTC.

The rearrangement links TRBV5-8 to TRBJ2-2; 10 positions match TRBD2. From germline, CDR1 is SGHTS and CDR2 YDEGEE. Losses at the gene ends were 2 bases for V and 2 bases for J; bases not matched to a gene: 6. The CDR3 is 17 amino acids. CDR3 sequence (DNA): TGTGCCAGCAGCTTACGGGGGACTAGCGTTAACACCGGGGAGCTGTTTTTT. The encoded protein is CASSLRGTSVNTGELFF.

This clone was seen once. This rearrangement joins TRBV9 to TRBJ2-1; TRBD1 aligns across 8 bases. Germline V gene lookup returns CDR1 SGDLS and CDR2 YYNGEE. Germline trimming cut 0 bases from V and 1 base from J; bases unmatched to any gene: 6. This CDR3 region has 17 residues. The CDR3 DNA reads TGTGCCAGCAGCGTAGCCCGTGACAGGGGATCCTACAATGAGCAGTTCTTC. Translation gives CASSVARDRGSYNEQFF.

The DNA for the CDR3 is TGTGCCAGCAGTTACGTGCGGGCCACAGATACGCAGTATTTT. Its protein product is CASSYVRATDTQYF. The chain combines TRBV6-5 with TRBJ2-3; TRBD2 is a possible D gene (5 bases). This CDR3 is built from 14 residues. The V end was cut by 2 bases, the J end by 2 bases, with 8 bases between. Germline values: CDR1 MNHEY, CDR2 SVGAGI.

A word on this clone: At one end the junction does not follow the germline gene, possibly because of a read error. The sample holds other DNA sequences that translate to the same CDR3. J is TRBJ2-7 and V is TRBV5-4; 7 bases agree with TRBD2. The CDR3 covers 15 residues. Germline V gene data show CDR1 as SGHNT and CDR2 as YYREEE (reference sequence). The CDR3, as DNA: TGTGCCAGCAGCTTGGATCTAGCGGAATCCTATGAGCAGTACTTC. The encoded protein is CASSLDLAESYEQYF.